Below, one T cell receptor (beta chain) is given with its context. Measured with immunoSEQ multiplex PCR; TCRdb has only the in-frame clones, and not every one. The data contain more than 80,000 clones, about 90% of them singletons. The sample originates from a study of T cell changes during pregnancy in multiple sclerosis. Source: peripheral blood, taken before pregnancy. The clonotype was recovered from a female donor with multiple sclerosis, enrolled in a pregnancy study.

CDR3 bases: TGTGCCAGCAGCCTATACGGAACTAATGAAAAACTGTTTTTT. Translation: CASSLYGTNEKLFF. The chain joins TRBV7-2 to TRBJ1-4; D is unresolved. This CDR3 spans 14 amino acids. V shed 5 bases and J shed 1 base, with 8 bases lying between them. Germline V lookup: CDR1 SGHTA, CDR2 FQGNSA.